Shown below are 11 T cell receptor beta chains from a single sample sequenced in a study of shared T cell receptors in the human thymus (dated by TCRdb to the early 2020s). The receptor library was made with the immunoSEQ multiplex PCR assay. TCRdb stores this immuneACCESS table with in-frame sequences only. Part of the clones is absent; in the studies checked, under half of the shortfall reflects unresolved V genes, and no reason is known for the rest. In all, the sample holds roughly 550,000 clones, and more than 75% of those were seen once. The leading ten clones occupy 0.013% of the sample. The sample also formed part of further work on human thymus T cells.

Sequenced material: thymocytes. The receptors come from a boy under two years old with a congenital heart defect. Donor details come from another sample of the same person, matched by shared clones.

This clone has only one observation. The V gene is TRBV19, the J gene TRBJ1-5; TRBD1 might be the D (6 bases). V gave up 4 bases and J gave up 6 bases, with 16 bases separating them. The CDR3 consists of 15 residues. The germline V gene encodes CDR1 LNHDA and CDR2 SQIVND (reference sequence). The CDR3 DNA is TGTGCCAGTAGTACCCGGGGGGGAGGGGGTCAGCCCCAGCATTTT. Residues: CASSTRGGGGQPQHF.

This clone was picked up one time. The chain is built from TRBV9 and TRBJ2-4, with 8 nucleotides matching TRBD1. V trimming: 0 bases; J trimming: 3 bases; junction bases outside the gene matches: 5. The germline V gene encodes CDR1 SGDLS and CDR2 YYNGEE. The CDR3 contains 16 residues. The CDR3 nucleotides are TGTGCCAGCAGCGTAGATCCAGGGGGCGTCAAAAACATTCAGTACTTC. This translates into CASSVDPGGVKNIQYF.

The chain is built from TRBV6-5 and TRBJ2-3; tentative D call: TRBD2 (6 bases). The V end was cut by 7 bases, the J end by 0 bases, with 14 bases between. This CDR3 spans 15 amino acids. Germline V gives CDR1 MNHEY, CDR2 SVGAGI. DNA of the CDR3: TGTGCCAGCATCCCCTCCGGGACTAGCACAGATACGCAGTATTTT. Translation gives CASIPSGTSTDTQYF.

CDR3 residues: CASSLADREYEQYF. CDR3 nucleotides: TGTGCCAGCAGTTTAGCTGATCGGGAGTACGAGCAGTACTTC. The rearrangement links TRBV27 to TRBJ2-7; a weak D match, TRBD2 (6 bases). CDR3 size: 14 residues. Germline V gene sequence: CDR1 MNHEY, CDR2 SMNVEV (reference sequence). V lost 2 bases and J 4 bases, leaving 12 bases between the germline ends.

This chain joins TRBV5-1 and TRBJ2-3; 8 nucleotides match TRBD2. J was trimmed by 5 bases and V by 2 bases; bases with no gene match: 10. The germline V gene encodes CDR1 SGHRS and CDR2 YFSETQ. The CDR3 loop spans 16 amino acids. Here the CDR3 DNA reads TGCGCCAGCAGCTTAACTGCGGGGGGAGGTCAAGATACGCAGTATTTT. This gives the protein CASSLTAGGGQDTQYF.

This chain uses TRBV27 with TRBJ2-3; tentative D call: TRBD2 (5 bases). V was cut by 2 bases and J by 1 base, with 10 bases left in between. The CDR3 is 15 amino acids. From germline, CDR1 is MNHEY and CDR2 SMNVEV (reference sequence). The CDR3 loop is CASSLEGRGTDTQYF. In DNA form, the CDR3 reads TGTGCCAGCAGTTTAGAGGGTAGGGGCACAGATACGCAGTATTTT.

V is TRBV28 and J is TRBJ1-5; D not resolved. Germline loops: CDR1 MDHEN, CDR2 SYDVKM. V lost 2 bases and J 9 bases, leaving 14 bases between the germline ends. The CDR3 is 14 residues long. The CDR3 loop reads CASSLPCTRRPQHF. Here the CDR3 DNA reads TGTGCCAGCAGTTTACCCTGTACCCGGAGGCCCCAGCATTTT.

The gene calls are TRBV7-8 and TRBJ2-7, with TRBD2 identical over 12 bases. This CDR3 is 15 amino acids long. Germline-derived CDR1 and CDR2 are SGHVS and FQNEAQ. The V gene end was trimmed by 5 bases and the J gene end by 4 bases; junction bases not matched to a gene: 6. CDR3 sequence: CASSIRTSGDYEQYF. The CDR3 region has the DNA TGTGCCAGCAGCATCAGGACTAGCGGGGATTACGAGCAGTACTTC.

The chain couples TRBV29-1 to TRBJ2-2; D uncertain. Germline assignment: CDR1 SQVTM and CDR2 ANQGSEA. The CDR3 length is 13 residues. The V end lost 7 bases, the J end lost 1 base, and 10 bases lay between the germline ends. The CDR3 DNA sequence: TGCAGCGCCGTTAGAGGGAACACCGGGGAGCTGTTTTTT. Its protein is CSAVRGNTGELFF.

The chain is built from TRBV7-9 and TRBJ2-1; 11 bases match TRBD1. V gave up 2 bases and J gave up 7 bases; unmatched junction bases: 4. The CDR3 extends over 15 amino acids. CDR1 and CDR2 (germline): SEHNR, FQNEAQ (reference sequence). Here the CDR3 reads CASSLRTGGGNEQFF. As DNA, the CDR3 is TGTGCCAGCAGCTTAAGGACAGGGGGCGGGAATGAGCAGTTCTTC.

The genes are TRBV19 and TRBJ2-4; possibly TRBD1 for D (5 bases). Germline V lookup: CDR1 LNHDA, CDR2 SQIVND (reference sequence). The CDR3 runs 17 residues. Trimming took 2 bases from V and 3 from J, leaving 17 bases between them. The CDR3 DNA follows: TGTGCCAGTAGTATATTCAGTCCAGGGCTAGTCAAAAACATTCAGTACTTC. As protein: CASSIFSPGLVKNIQYF.